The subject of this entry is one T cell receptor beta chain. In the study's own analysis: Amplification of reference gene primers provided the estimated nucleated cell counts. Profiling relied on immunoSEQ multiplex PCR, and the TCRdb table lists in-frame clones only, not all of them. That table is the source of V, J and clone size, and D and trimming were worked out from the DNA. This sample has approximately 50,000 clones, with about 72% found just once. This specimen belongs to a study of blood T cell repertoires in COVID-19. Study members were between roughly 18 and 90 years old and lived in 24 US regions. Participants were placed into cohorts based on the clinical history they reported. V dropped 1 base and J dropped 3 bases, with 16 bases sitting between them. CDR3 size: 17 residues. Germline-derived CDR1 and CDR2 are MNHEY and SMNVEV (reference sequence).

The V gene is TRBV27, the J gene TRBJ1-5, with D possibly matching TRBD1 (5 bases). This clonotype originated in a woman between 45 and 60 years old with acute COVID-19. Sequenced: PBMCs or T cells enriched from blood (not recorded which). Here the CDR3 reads CASSLYPPTGFNQPQHF. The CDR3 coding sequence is TGTGCCAGCAGTTTATACCCCCCCACAGGATTCAATCAGCCCCAGCATTTT.